The entry below gives a single TCR beta chain sequence along with its context. Germline V gene sequence: CDR1 MNHEY, CDR2 SMNVEV (reference sequence). CDR3 size: 15 residues. The ends lost 7 bases at V and 5 bases at J; junction bases unmatched: 10. This table comes from immunoSEQ multiplex PCR, and its TCRdb copy is limited to in-frame clones, with some not included. The table shows some 21,000 clones, with around 92% occurring only once. The data stem from a study of regulatory and conventional T cells in RAG deficiency. Genomic DNA came from blood conventional CD4+ T cells gated CD25-low CD127-high. This same sample was also part of a study on regulatory T cells. That paper notes: Primers: 52 TRBV forward and 13 TRBJ reverse.

The sequence was collected from a human donor in good health. The rearrangement uses TRBV27 and TRBJ2-1; 8 bases are a match to TRBD2. Sequences were obtained from CD4+ T cells sorted from blood. The CDR3 loop is CASNTEAGAHNEQFF. CDR3 bases: TGTGCCAGCAATACGGAAGCGGGAGCCCACAATGAGCAGTTCTTC.